This passage covers 19 T cell receptor beta chains from one sample sequenced in a study of PD-1 blockade in classical Hodgkin lymphoma. Time point of the sample: cycle 4 day 1 (C4D1), after less than seven weeks of nivolumab. Each patient's relapse followed autologous stem cell transplantation, and brentuximab vedotin exposure varied. Measured with immunoSEQ multiplex PCR; TCRdb has only the in-frame clones, and not every one. This table has roughly 90,000 clones, 83% appearing once. Source: peripheral blood mononuclear cells (PBMCs), taken before the fourth cycle of nivolumab. These receptors all stem from a human donor with classical Hodgkin lymphoma.

This clone was recorded a few times. The chain couples TRBV5-1 to TRBJ2-2, with 7 bases identical to TRBD1. Germline V gene data show CDR1 as SGHRS and CDR2 as YFSETQ. CDR3 size: 16 residues. The J segment lost 7 bases and the V segment lost 1 base, leaving 10 bases of the junction unmatched. The CDR3 region has the DNA TGCGCCAGCAGCTTGTCGTGGGCAGGGGGATACGGGGAGCTGTTTTTT. This codes for CASSLSWAGGYGELFF.

V usage is TRBV28 and J usage is TRBJ2-7; D is perhaps TRBD1 (5 bases). Deletions cut 6 bases from V and 3 bases from J, with 18 bases between. Germline-derived CDR1 and CDR2 are MDHEN and SYDVKM. CDR3 size: 15 residues. This chain's CDR3 is CASRPGGDSHYEQYF. The CDR3 nucleotides read TGTGCCAGCAGACCCGGCGGAGACAGCCACTACGAGCAGTACTTC.

The chain combines TRBV30 with TRBJ1-3; D uncertain. V shed 5 bases and J shed 0 bases, with 8 bases lying between them. This CDR3 has 13 amino acids. The V gene's germline CDR1 is GTSNPN and CDR2 SVGIG (reference sequence). Written as DNA, the CDR3 is TGTGCCTGGGTGCAGAGCTCTGGAAACACCATATATTTT. Residues: CAWVQSSGNTIYF. Drawing the rest from reference TRBV30 and TRBJ1-3, the complete variable domain is SQTIHQWPATLVQPVGSPLSLECTVEGTSNPNLYWYRQAAGRGLQLLFYSVGIGQISSEVPQNLSASRPQDRQFILSSKKLLLSDSGFYLCAWVQSSGNTIYFGEGSWLTVV.

The chain combines TRBV28 with TRBJ2-1; TRBD2 matches at 9 bases. From germline, CDR1 is MDHEN and CDR2 SYDVKM. Trimming removed 2 bases from V and 5 bases from J; junction bases left unmatched: 4. This CDR3 contains 15 residues. The CDR3 region is CASSLPSGNNNEQFF. DNA for the CDR3: TGTGCCAGCAGTTTACCTAGCGGGAATAACAATGAGCAGTTCTTC. The full variable domain, its missing parts supplied by reference TRBV28 and TRBJ2-1, is DVKVTQSSRYLVKRTGEKVFLECVQDMDHENMFWYRQDPGLGLRLIYFSYDVKMKEKGDIPEGYSVSREKKERFSLILESASTNQTSMYLCASSLPSGNNNEQFFGPGTRLTVL.

V usage is TRBV6-1 and J usage is TRBJ1-5, with 7 bases lining up with TRBD1. The CDR3 has 13 amino acids. V shed 5 bases, J shed 4 bases, and the junction held 2 bases outside the gene matches. The germline V gene has CDR1 MNHNS and CDR2 SASEGT. This CDR3 reads CASSPRGNQPQHF. DNA for the CDR3: TGTGCCAGCAGTCCCAGGGGGAATCAGCCCCAGCATTTT.

The chain uses TRBV28 and TRBJ2-3, with a weak D call TRBD2 (6 bases). The length of the CDR3 is 14 residues. The V end lost 7 bases, the J end lost 2 bases, and 13 bases lay between the germline ends. Looked up from germline, CDR1 is MDHEN and CDR2 is SYDVKM. As DNA, the CDR3 is TGTGCCAGCACCGATAGCGGAGACACAGATACGCAGTATTTT. Its protein is CASTDSGDTDTQYF.

The genes are TRBV10-3 and TRBJ2-7; D is undetermined. Germline-derived CDR1 and CDR2 are ENHRY and SYGVKD. The CDR3 loop spans 16 amino acids. V lost 4 bases to trimming and J lost 1 base, with 17 bases between them. The CDR3 DNA sequence: TGTGCCATCAGTGGGGGTGGAGACACCTATTCCTACGAGCAGTACTTC. It encodes CAISGGGDTYSYEQYF.

The V gene is TRBV20-1, the J gene TRBJ2-1; D remains unclear. Germline CDR1 DFQATT, CDR2 SNEGSKA (reference sequence). Deletions cut 1 base from V and 13 bases from J, with 8 bases between. The CDR3 has 10 residues. The chain's CDR3 is CSARGGVQFF. The CDR3 nucleotides read TGCAGTGCTAGAGGCGGAGTTCAGTTCTTC.

J is TRBJ2-5 and V is TRBV25-1, with TRBD1 matching over 12 bases. The CDR3 totals 15 residues. The J segment lost 5 bases and the V segment lost 4 bases, leaving 5 bases of the junction unmatched. Germline V gene data show CDR1 as MGHDK and CDR2 as SYGVNS. This CDR3 reads CASSGPGQGAETQYF. The CDR3 DNA reads as TGTGCCAGCAGTGGCCCGGGACAGGGGGCGGAGACCCAGTACTTC.

V is TRBV7-2 and J is TRBJ2-6, with TRBD1 identical over 7 bases. This CDR3 has 15 residues. The germline V gene has CDR1 SGHTA and CDR2 FQGNSA. V shed 5 bases and J 3 bases; nucleotides not matched to a gene: 4. The DNA of the CDR3 is TGTGCCAGCAGCCTGACAGGGAGTGGGGCCAACGTCCTGACTTTC. Translation: CASSLTGSGANVLTF.

This sequence joins TRBV5-4 and TRBJ2-2; the D is unclear. Germline V gives CDR1 SGHNT, CDR2 YYREEE (reference sequence). The CDR3 length is 15 residues. V lost 0 bases and J lost 0, with 6 bases in between. CDR3 nucleotides: TGTGCCAGCAGCTTGGACCTGCCGAACACCGGGGAGCTGTTTTTT. It specifies CASSLDLPNTGELFF.

The J gene is TRBJ2-1, the V gene TRBV7-8; 9 nucleotides align to TRBD2. V dropped 1 base and J dropped 2; count of bases not matched to a gene: 3. Germline V gene data show CDR1 as SGHVS and CDR2 as FQNEAQ. This CDR3 region has 16 residues. As DNA, the CDR3 is TGTGCCAGCAGCTTAGACGCTAGCGGGACCTACAATGAGCAGTTCTTC. This codes for CASSLDASGTYNEQFF.

This clone was counted only a few times. Written as DNA, the CDR3 is TGCGCCAGCAGTGCCGTCAAAGATACGCAGTATTTT. As protein: CASSAVKDTQYF. The rearrangement links TRBV10-2 to TRBJ2-3; D unclear. The CDR3 consists of 12 residues. Trimming removed 4 bases at V and 5 bases at J, with 7 bases between. CDR1 is WSHSY and CDR2 is SAAADI in the germline V gene.

V gene TRBV2 combines with J gene TRBJ1-4, with a possible D match to TRBD1 (5 bases). CDR3 length: 14 residues. The V end was cut by 6 bases, the J end by 7 bases, with 15 bases between. Per germline, CDR1 SNHLY and CDR2 FYNNEI. The CDR3: CASRPGLPSEKLFF. For the CDR3, the DNA is TGTGCCAGCAGGCCGGGACTCCCCAGTGAAAAACTGTTTTTT.

This clone was recorded once. This rearrangement joins TRBV7-8 to TRBJ2-7; D ambiguous. Germline V gene data show CDR1 as SGHVS and CDR2 as FQNEAQ. The CDR3 extends over 15 amino acids. The V gene lost 2 bases and the J gene lost 2 bases, with 13 bases spanning the gap. This CDR3 reads CASSLYLGVPYEQYF. The CDR3 nucleotides are TGTGCCAGCAGCTTATATCTTGGGGTACCCTACGAGCAGTACTTC.

V is TRBV10-3 and J is TRBJ2-3; D ambiguous. Germline V gene sequence: CDR1 ENHRY, CDR2 SYGVKD. This CDR3 is 11 amino acids long. V dropped 9 bases and J dropped 0 bases, with 4 bases sitting between them. The CDR3 nucleotides are TGTGCCATAGGTAGCACAGATACGCAGTATTTT. This gives the protein CAIGSTDTQYF.

This clone was counted at least ten times. The chain has TRBV7-7 and TRBJ2-1; TRBD1 might be the D (5 bases). Trimming shortened V by 1 base and J by 7 bases, and 14 bases separated the two germline ends. CDR1 and CDR2 (germline): SSHAT, FNYEAQ (reference sequence). CDR3 length: 15 amino acids. CDR3 nucleotide sequence: TGTGCCAGCAGCTTAGGCGCAGGGCCGAGGAATGAGCAGTTCTTC. Amino acids: CASSLGAGPRNEQFF. The entire variable domain, with the rest obtained from reference TRBV7-7 and TRBJ2-1, is as follows: GAGVSQSPRYKVTKRGQDVTLRCDPISSHATLYWYQQALGQGPEFLTYFNYEAQPDKSGLPSDRFSAERPEGSISTLTIQRTEQRDSAMYRCASSLGAGPRNEQFFGPGTRLTVL.

The rearrangement uses TRBV6-6 and TRBJ2-2; 10 positions match TRBD1. Germline V gene data show CDR1 as MNHNY and CDR2 as SVGAGI (reference sequence). This CDR3 has 16 amino acids. V lost 6 bases and J lost 3; bases outside the gene matches: 7. The CDR3 spells CASRPAGTGDTGELFF. The CDR3 bases are TGTGCCAGCAGACCGGCCGGGACAGGGGACACCGGGGAGCTGTTTTTT.

J is TRBJ2-2 and V is TRBV10-3; D is undetermined. This CDR3 is 12 amino acids long. Germline assignment: CDR1 ENHRY and CDR2 SYGVKD. Trimming left V 6 bases short and J 5 bases short, with 7 bases between. CDR3 sequence (DNA): TGTGCCATCAGGGGTGGTACCGGGGAGCTGTTTTTT. This codes for CAIRGGTGELFF.